The T cell receptor (beta chain) under discussion was sequenced for a study of T cell responses to AZD1222 COVID-19 vaccine. This table comes from immunoSEQ multiplex PCR, and its TCRdb copy is limited to in-frame clones, with some not included. The profile covers roughly 97,000 clones, with roughly 88% appearing a single time and over 7.5% taken by the ten largest. Sequencing was performed on peripheral blood, taken on day 0 of AZD1222 vaccination. This TCR was sampled from an adult in good health.

DNA for the CDR3: TGTGCCAGCAGTGACCCCGGGACAGGCCTCTCCTACGAGCAGTACTTC. Translation gives CASSDPGTGLSYEQYF. The rearrangement joins TRBV28 to TRBJ2-7; TRBD1 aligns across 8 bases. V trimming: 5 bases; J trimming: 0 bases; junction bases outside the gene matches: 9. The CDR3 spans 16 residues. The germline CDR1 and CDR2 sequences are MDHEN and SYDVKM. The complete variable domain, with remaining parts taken from reference TRBV28 and TRBJ2-7, reads DVKVTQSSRYLVKRTGEKVFLECVQDMDHENMFWYRQDPGLGLRLIYFSYDVKMKEKGDIPEGYSVSREKKERFSLILESASTNQTSMYLCASSDPGTGLSYEQYFGPGTRLTVT.